Shown below are 7 T cell receptor beta chains from a single sample sequenced in a study of blood T cell repertoires in COVID-19. Produced via immunoSEQ multiplex PCR; TCRdb's table is partial and in-frame only. The sample has roughly 40,000 clones; around 89% are singletons. Sequencing used peripheral blood. These receptors were obtained from a man younger than 45 with active or convalescent COVID-19.

The chain is built from TRBV19 and TRBJ2-1; 9 bases match TRBD1. The CDR3 runs 16 residues. CDR1 LNHDA and CDR2 SQIVND come from the germline V gene (reference sequence). J was trimmed by 7 bases and V by 3 bases; bases with no gene match: 10. The CDR3 DNA reads as TGTGCCAGTAGTATGGGGAACAGGGGGCTTGGGAATGAGCAGTTCTTC. Its protein product is CASSMGNRGLGNEQFF.

V gene TRBV29-1 combines with J gene TRBJ1-1, with D hard to call. From germline, CDR1 is SQVTM and CDR2 ANQGSEA. The CDR3 spans 14 residues. The V end lost 3 bases, the J end lost 0 bases, and 11 bases lay between the germline ends. Here the CDR3 reads CSVDQERLNTEAFF. CDR3 nucleotide sequence: TGCAGCGTTGATCAAGAACGGTTGAACACTGAAGCTTTCTTT.

The rearrangement joins TRBV9 to TRBJ1-4, with D perhaps matching TRBD1 (6 bases). The length of the CDR3 is 15 residues. V was shortened by 4 bases and J by 0 bases, with 10 bases between the two germline ends. The V gene's germline CDR1 is SGDLS and CDR2 YYNGEE. The CDR3 DNA is TGTGCCAGCAGCAACCAGGGGACAACTAATGAAAAACTGTTTTTT. It is translated as CASSNQGTTNEKLFF.

The rearrangement uses TRBV4-3 and TRBJ2-2; 10 nucleotides agree with TRBD1. The CDR3 is made up of 17 amino acids. The V gene end was trimmed by 0 bases and the J gene end by 0 bases; junction bases not matched to a gene: 1. Germline lookup yields CDR1 LGHNA and CDR2 YSLEER. The CDR3 protein is CASSQDGQGANTGELFF. CDR3 DNA sequence: TGCGCCAGCAGCCAAGATGGACAGGGGGCGAACACCGGGGAGCTGTTTTTT.

The CDR3 loop reads CASRTTGIGKVEAFF. The CDR3 DNA reads as TGTGCCAGCAGAACGACAGGGATCGGAAAGGTTGAAGCTTTCTTT. The rearrangement joins TRBV27 to TRBJ1-1, with 7 nucleotides matching TRBD1. The CDR3 is 15 amino acids. Trimming cost V 6 bases and J 7 bases; bases outside gene matches: 14. Germline V gene lookup returns CDR1 MNHEY and CDR2 SMNVEV (reference sequence).

This chain uses TRBV5-1 with TRBJ1-4; D is ambiguous. Trimming took 0 bases from V and 6 from J, leaving 12 bases between them. This CDR3 region has 15 residues. The germline CDR1 and CDR2 sequences are SGHRS and YFSETQ. The CDR3: CASSLDRAGHEKLFF. CDR3 in DNA: TGCGCCAGCAGCTTGGACAGAGCAGGTCATGAAAAACTGTTTTTT.

J is TRBJ1-4 and V is TRBV5-1; 7 nucleotides align to TRBD1. This CDR3 is built from 17 residues. V dropped 4 bases and J dropped 5; count of bases not matched to a gene: 14. Germline CDR1 and CDR2: SGHRS and YFSETQ. The CDR3 DNA reads TGCGCCAGCAGCCGGGGACAGCCCGGGAGTTTGAATGAAAAACTGTTTTTT. Translating it yields CASSRGQPGSLNEKLFF.